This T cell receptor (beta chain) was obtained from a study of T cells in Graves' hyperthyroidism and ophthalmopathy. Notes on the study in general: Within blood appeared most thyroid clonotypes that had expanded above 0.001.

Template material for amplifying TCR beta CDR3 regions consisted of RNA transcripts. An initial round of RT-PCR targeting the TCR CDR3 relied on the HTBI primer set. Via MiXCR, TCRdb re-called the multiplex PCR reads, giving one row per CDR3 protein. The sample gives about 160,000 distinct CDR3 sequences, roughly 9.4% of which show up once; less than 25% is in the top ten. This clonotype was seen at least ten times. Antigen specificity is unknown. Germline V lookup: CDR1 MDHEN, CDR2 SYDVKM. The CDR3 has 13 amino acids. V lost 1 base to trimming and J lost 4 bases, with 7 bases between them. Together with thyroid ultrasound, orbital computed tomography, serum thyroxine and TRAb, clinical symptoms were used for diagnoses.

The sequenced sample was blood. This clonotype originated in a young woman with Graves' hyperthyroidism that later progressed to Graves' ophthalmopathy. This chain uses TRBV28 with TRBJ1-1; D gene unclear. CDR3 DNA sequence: TGTGCCAGCAGTTTATTTGGAATCACTGAAGCTTTCTTT. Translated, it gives CASSLFGITEAFF.